The T cell receptor beta chain under discussion was sequenced for a study of long-term antiretroviral therapy in people with HIV. Every specimen provided about 0.9-11 million cryopreserved PBMC before DNA extraction took place. The assay, immunoSEQ v3.0, was run at survey level. Produced via immunoSEQ multiplex PCR; TCRdb's table is partial and in-frame only. The sample carries about 25,000 clones, roughly nine tenths recorded once. Trimming left V 0 bases short and J 3 bases short, with 11 bases between. The germline gives CDR1 LGHNT, CDR2 FRNRAP. The CDR3 sequence is 15 residues long. The clonotype originates from a woman in her 30s with HIV. J is TRBJ1-1 and V is TRBV12-5, with D perhaps matching TRBD1 (5 bases). The sample was unsorted PBMCs, taken 1.9 years after starting antiretroviral therapy. DNA of the CDR3: TGTGCTAGTGGTTTGGTACAAGGGGTGTACACTGAAGCTTTCTTT. Its translation is CASGLVQGVYTEAFF.